These 8 T cell receptor delta chains originate from one sample sequenced in a study of γδ T cells in repeated Plasmodium falciparum infection. Gammadelta T cells were flow-sorted from PBMC into Vgamma9/Vdelta2+ and Vdelta2-negative populations for bulk analysis. TCRdb called clones from the multiplex PCR reads again using CATT. The sample contains tens of thousands of delta-chain clones, 1.5% to 2% of which appear only once. The sequenced material came from gamma-delta T cells from blood. The receptor set was obtained from a pool of human donors (malaria-infected and uninfected, not separated).

With regard to this clone: The protein that TCRdb holds for this DNA derives from a much larger clone and differs from the translated DNA at residue 5, which likely indicates a read error; the protein shown here is translated from the DNA. This rearrangement joins TRDV1 to TRDJ1, with 9 bases lining up with TRDD3. The CDR3 loop spans 21 amino acids. CDR1 is TSWWSYY, CDR2 QGS, per germline. CDR3 bases: TGTGCTCTCCGCTGTCTAATCCGGGGGATACAGGGAGGCCAGTACACCGATAAGCTCATCTTT. Translation: CALRCLIRGIQGGQYTDKLIF.

This clone was counted only a few times. TCRdb's listed protein matches a much larger clone and diverges from this DNA's translation at residue 5, likely through a read error; the protein shown comes from the DNA. V usage is TRDV1 and J usage is TRDJ1; 9 nucleotides align to TRDD3. J lost 1 base, V lost 5 bases, and 17 bases had no gene match. There are 19 residues in the CDR3. Germline V lookup: CDR1 TSWWSYY, CDR2 QGS. For the CDR3, the DNA is TGTGCTCTTGGGAAATCGCCAATCGGGGGGGATACATCCACCGATAAACTCATCTTT. Translated, it gives CALGKSPIGGDTSTDKLIF.

This clone was seen at least ten times. The amino acid sequence in TCRdb belongs to a much larger clone and departs from this DNA's translation at residue 4, likely a sequencing read error; the sequence shown is translated from the DNA. The chain links TRDV2 to TRDJ1; 13 bases agree with TRDD3. There are 17 residues in the CDR3. Germline loops: CDR1 GEAIGNYY, CDR2 EKD. As DNA, the CDR3 is TGTGCCTGTGGCACCGATTCTACTGGGGGATACGCCGATAAACTCATCTTT. Amino acids: CACGTDSTGGYADKLIF.

A remark on this clone: TCRdb's protein, taken from a much larger clone, differs from this DNA's translation at residues 11 and 12, likely owing to a read error; the protein displayed comes from the DNA. This chain uses TRDV1 with TRDJ1; 11 bases align to TRDD3. This CDR3 has 21 amino acids. The V gene's germline CDR1 is TSWWSYY and CDR2 QGS. V dropped 2 bases and J dropped 8; count of bases not matched to a gene: 25. CDR3 nucleotide sequence: TGTGCTCTTGGGGAAACCTTAAAATTCACGAGGTGCTGGGGGATACTGGGGAAACTCATCTTT. It codes for CALGETLKFTRCWGILGKLIF.

In the case of this clone: This sequence is one base from a far larger clone and is likely a read error. Other DNA sequences in the sample encode the same CDR3. The chain has TRDV1 and TRDJ1; tentative D call: TRDD3 (8 bases). The J gene is absent in TCRdb and was assigned here via DNA matching to germline. The CDR3 has 27 residues. CDR1 is TSWWSYY, CDR2 QGS, per germline. V was shortened by 0 bases and J by 8 bases, with 52 bases between the two germline ends. CDR3 in DNA: TGTGCTCTTGGGGAACTTCACCCTTTAAGGTTCCTACCTTACTGGGGGTCCCCTTCCTTTCACATCGGGAAACTCATCTTT. It translates to CALGELHPLRFLPYWGSPSFHIGKLIF.

This clone was detected a few times. TCRdb's protein for this DNA is that of a much larger clone and differs from the translation at residue 5, likely a read error; the protein shown is the DNA translation. V gene TRDV1 combines with J gene TRDJ1, with 7 bases aligning to TRDD2. TCRdb records no J gene; here it was assigned by comparing the DNA to germline. This CDR3 has 20 residues. Germline assignment: CDR1 TSWWSYY and CDR2 QGS. The CDR3 spells CALGEAPFLLNRGVTHKLIF. CDR3 DNA: TGTGCTCTTGGGGAGGCCCCCTTCCTTCTCAACAGGGGTGTCACCCATAAACTCATCTTT.

This clone was observed at least ten times. TCRdb lists the protein of a much larger clone for this DNA, which differs at residue 11, so this is likely a read error; the protein given here is translated from the DNA itself. The CDR3 loop is CALEDFPPLGEEKLIF. The CDR3 DNA sequence: TGTGCTCTGGAGGATTTCCCCCCGCTGGGGGAGGAAAAACTCATCTTT. The rearrangement joins TRDV1 to TRDJ1; 8 bases align to TRDD3. CDR1 and CDR2 (germline): TSWWSYY, QGS. The ends lost 9 bases at V and 8 bases at J; junction bases unmatched: 20. CDR3 size: 16 residues.

For this clone: This likely reflects a read error, since a far larger clone is one base away. A V gene of TRDV1 was called, but no J gene was assigned; no check of the table's D call, TRDD3, against the DNA was made. CDR3 length: 21 amino acids. Germline CDR1 is TSWWSYY and CDR2 is QGS. The DNA for the CDR3 is TGTGCTCTTGGGAACAAGGCCTTCCTACGAGACTGGGGGATATTCTCCAGACCTCTGATCTTT. Amino acids: CALGNKAFLRDWGIFSRPLIF.